In its sample, the clone carrying this T cell receptor beta chain was seen a few times. The antigen is not known. This sample is part of a study of shared clonotypes between healthy human individuals. Study results and caveats: Non-shared clonotypes displayed generation probabilities falling below those of clonotypes present in all four donors.

Germline lookup yields CDR1 SGHRS and CDR2 YFSETQ. With 4 bases clipped from V and 10 bases from J, the junction kept 17 bases outside the gene matches. The CDR3 runs 16 residues. Original methodology: Owing to the provision of junction-only sequences devoid of quality scores by immunoSEQ, filtering differed. Only in-frame clones appear in the TCRdb table, and some are missing; sequencing was by immunoSEQ multiplex PCR. The D gene and trimming were derived from the DNA, and the V and J assignments and clone size from that table. The table shows about 680,000 clones, with approximately 73% occurring only once.

What was sequenced was memory CD4+ T cells sorted from blood. Subset defined: CD45RA-negative fraction. The source is a woman under 40 in good health. This rearrangement joins TRBV5-1 to TRBJ1-1, with TRBD1 identical over 9 bases. CDR3 nucleotides: TGCGCCAGCAGCCTAATTCAACAGGGGGCCGGTTCGTTAGCTTTCTTT. The encoded protein is CASSLIQQGAGSLAFF.